This T cell receptor beta chain was recorded in a study of T-cell memory formation after mild COVID-19. V gave up 8 bases and J gave up 2 bases; unmatched junction bases: 6. This CDR3 has 14 amino acids. The germline V gene has CDR1 SEHNR and CDR2 FQNEAQ (reference sequence). One entry per CDR3 protein results from TCRdb running MiXCR on the 5' RACE reads. The profile shows around 450,000 distinct CDR3 sequences, around 20% of them singletons. In this sample, this clonotype turned up a few times. The receptor was isolated from an adult woman who had mild COVID-19 (a few samples of this study predate the infection). Cell type and time point are not known. The gene calls are TRBV7-9 and TRBJ1-1; TRBD1 matches at 9 bases. The sample was PBMCs or a T cell subset sorted from them (not recorded which). CDR3 coding DNA: TGTGCCAGCGGCAGGACAGGGGCTAACACTGAAGCTTTCTTT. Residues: CASGRTGANTEAFF.